This TCR beta chain was sequenced during a study of T cell repertoires in cytomegalovirus infection. Study summary: A matching HLA type, together with CMV infection, was signaled by public TCR beta signatures. Study-wide results and limits: Carriers of CMV and the relevant HLA type were discriminated by public TCR beta frequency. CMV-specific TCR beta clonotypes restricted by HLA-C dominated the ex vivo response.

TCRdb analysed the reads with MiXCR anew, one entry per CDR3 protein. The table shows under 850,000 distinct CDR3 sequences, with about a third occurring only once. V lost 1 base to trimming and J lost 8 bases; unmatched junction nucleotides: 13. The CDR3 has 16 residues. Germline values: CDR1 MGHRA, CDR2 YSYEKL. This clonotype has only a few counts. As yet, its antigen is unknown. V and J are TRBV4-1 and TRBJ1-2; 7 nucleotides match TRBD1. The sequence was collected from a human donor in good health (CMV status not recorded). Some clones in this sample may be carry-over from other donors' samples. Material for sequencing was PBMCs. CDR3 in amino acids: CASSQGGGGAGLGYTF. CDR3 sequence (DNA): TGCGCCAGCAGCCAAGGGGGAGGGGGCGCTGGGTTAGGCTACACCTTC.